These 16 T cell receptor beta chains were sequenced from one sample in a study of neurological immune-mediated disorders. MiXCR was run by TCRdb on the 5' RACE reads, yielding one entry per CDR3 protein. This sample has about 39,000 distinct CDR3 sequences, with around 7.2% found just once. Sequencing was performed on CD4+ T cells from blood. These receptors were collected from a man in his fifties in good health.

This clonotype was recorded at least ten times. J is TRBJ2-5 and V is TRBV6-6; 10 bases are shared with TRBD1. The V gene's germline CDR1 is MNHNY and CDR2 SVGAGI (reference sequence). V shed 5 bases, J shed 4 bases, and the junction held 7 bases outside the gene matches. This CDR3 comprises 15 residues. The CDR3 spells CASSAPGQGRETQYF. For the CDR3, the DNA is TGTGCCAGCAGTGCTCCGGGACAGGGGAGAGAGACCCAGTACTTC.

This clonotype was seen repeatedly, ten times or more. This chain uses TRBV5-6 with TRBJ2-3; D call uncertain. The CDR3 runs to 13 residues. The germline V gene has CDR1 SGHDT and CDR2 YYEEEE. The V gene lost 10 bases and the J gene lost 4 bases, with 16 bases spanning the gap. CDR3 residues: CACYPRNSDTQYF. The CDR3 nucleotides are TGTGCCTGCTACCCCCGGAATTCAGATACGCAGTATTTT.

This clonotype was detected ten times or more. CDR3 sequence reads: CASSFVAGGTDTQYF. The CDR3 coding sequence is TGTGCCAGCAGCTTCGTAGCGGGCGGCACAGATACGCAGTATTTT. The genes are TRBV7-2 and TRBJ2-3, with 7 bases aligning to TRBD2. V trimming: 3 bases; J trimming: 1 base; junction bases outside the gene matches: 4. The CDR3 loop spans 15 amino acids. CDR1 is SGHTA and CDR2 is FQGNSA in the germline V gene.

At least ten counts were recorded for this clonotype. This chain links TRBV6-2 or TRBV6-3 with TRBJ1-1; D gene ambiguous. The V gene lost 2 bases and the J gene lost 2 bases, with 6 bases spanning the gap. Looked up from germline, CDR1 is MNHEY and CDR2 is SVGEGT. There are 13 residues in the CDR3. The CDR3 reads CASSYGENTEAFF. In nucleotides, the CDR3 is TGTGCCAGCAGTTACGGGGAAAACACTGAAGCTTTCTTT.

At least ten counts were recorded for this clonotype. The chain carries TRBV10-3 and TRBJ2-7, with 9 bases that match TRBD2. Germline CDR1 and CDR2: ENHRY and SYGVKD. V dropped 4 bases and J dropped 6; count of bases not matched to a gene: 7. This CDR3 comprises 14 residues. The CDR3 region is CAISVQREAGEQYF. Written as DNA, the CDR3 is TGTGCCATCAGTGTCCAGCGGGAGGCTGGCGAGCAGTACTTC.

The sample holds many counts of this clonotype. The chain employs TRBV5-1 and TRBJ1-3, with 7 nucleotides matching TRBD1. CDR3 length equals 16 residues. Germline V gives CDR1 SGHRS, CDR2 YFSETQ. The ends lost 4 bases at V and 3 bases at J; junction bases unmatched: 10. The CDR3 DNA is TGCGCCAGCAGCCCGACAGGGTATTTGGGTGGAAACACCATATATTTT. It translates to CASSPTGYLGGNTIYF.

This chain connects TRBV29-1 to TRBJ2-1, with 13 positions matching TRBD2. CDR3 size: 17 residues. Trimming took 4 bases from V and 0 from J; bases not matched to a gene: 6. Germline V lookup: CDR1 SQVTM, CDR2 ANQGSEA. Written as DNA, the CDR3 is TGCAGCGTTGGTGGGACTAGCGGGACCAACTCCTACAATGAGCAGTTCTTC. Translating it yields CSVGGTSGTNSYNEQFF.

Of note for this clonotype: Germline is not matched at one junction end, which may reflect a read error. This chain uses TRBV3-1 with TRBJ2-7; possibly TRBD2 for D (6 bases). CDR1 is LGHDT, CDR2 YNNKEL, per germline (reference sequence). The CDR3 totals 15 residues. Written as DNA, the CDR3 is TGTGCCAGCAGCCAAGGTACCGGGAGCCCGTACGAGCAGTGCTTC. It codes for CASSQGTGSPYEQCF.

CDR3 sequence reads: CASSYCGDTQYF. Written as DNA, the CDR3 is TGTGCCAGCAGCTACTGTGGAGATACGCAGTATTTT. The chain joins TRBV5-4 to TRBJ2-3, with D unclear. CDR3 length: 12 residues. Per germline, CDR1 SGHNT and CDR2 YYREEE (reference sequence). V gave up 3 bases and J gave up 5 bases, with 7 bases separating them.

This clonotype was found many times. CDR3 loop: CASRLTGAKNTEAFF. CDR3 in DNA: TGTGCCAGCAGGCTGACAGGGGCCAAGAACACTGAAGCTTTCTTT. The V call is TRBV28, the J call TRBJ1-1; 8 bases align to TRBD1. CDR1 and CDR2 (germline): MDHEN, SYDVKM. This CDR3 comprises 15 residues. V trimming: 6 bases; J trimming: 1 base; junction bases outside the gene matches: 7.

Many counts were recorded for this clonotype. The CDR3, as DNA: TGCGCCAGCAGCTTCCAGGGTCAAGAGACCCAGTACTTC. It specifies CASSFQGQETQYF. This chain links TRBV5-1 with TRBJ2-5, with a tentative D call TRBD1 (5 bases). The CDR3 consists of 13 residues. V dropped 2 bases and J dropped 2 bases, with 7 bases sitting between them. The V gene's germline CDR1 is SGHRS and CDR2 YFSETQ.

Ten or more counts support this clonotype. V gene TRBV7-9 combines with J gene TRBJ2-1; 8 bases are a match to TRBD1. The CDR3 runs to 14 residues. The trim removed 1 base at V and 8 bases at J, leaving 4 bases unmatched. Germline V CDR1 and CDR2: SEHNR, FQNEAQ (reference sequence). CDR3 nucleotide sequence: TGTGCCAGCAGCTTAGTACAGGGGGTCTATGAGCAGTTCTTC. The encoded protein is CASSLVQGVYEQFF.

The chain carries TRBV5-4 and TRBJ2-1; 7 bases fit TRBD2. The trim removed 3 bases at V and 4 bases at J, leaving 7 bases unmatched. The CDR3 runs 15 residues. Germline CDR1 is SGHNT and CDR2 is YYREEE (reference sequence). This CDR3 reads CASSWYSREYNEQFF. CDR3 in DNA: TGTGCCAGCAGCTGGTACTCGCGGGAGTACAATGAGCAGTTCTTC. The full variable domain, its missing parts supplied by reference TRBV5-4 and TRBJ2-1, is ETGVTQSPTHLIKTRGQQVTLRCSSQSGHNTVSWYQQALGQGPQFIFQYYREEENGRGNFPPRFSGLQFPNYSSELNVNALELDDSALYLCASSWYSREYNEQFFGPGTRLTVL.

This clonotype has a count of ten or more. The rearrangement joins TRBV6-6 to TRBJ1-5; 7 nucleotides line up with TRBD1. Germline lookup yields CDR1 MNHNY and CDR2 SVGAGI (reference sequence). The CDR3 is made up of 13 amino acids. The ends lost 6 bases at V and 14 bases at J; junction bases unmatched: 13. For the CDR3, the DNA is TGTGCCAGCAGGCCGACAGGGATAGGTTCCGAGCATTTT. It encodes CASRPTGIGSEHF.

This clonotype showed up many times. The chain uses TRBV20-1 and TRBJ2-6, with D unresolved. The CDR3 contains 15 residues. Looked up from germline, CDR1 is DFQATT and CDR2 is SNEGSKA (reference sequence). Deletions cut 3 bases from V and 0 bases from J, with 9 bases between. The CDR3 nucleotides read TGCAGTGCTAGTACAGACCTCTCTGGGGCCAACGTCCTGACTTTC. Its translation is CSASTDLSGANVLTF.

This clonotype was counted ten times or more. This rearrangement joins TRBV20-1 to TRBJ2-2; D gene uncertain. Per germline, CDR1 DFQATT and CDR2 SNEGSKA (reference sequence). This CDR3 has 12 residues. With 6 bases removed from V and 7 bases from J, the gap between germline ends came to 12 bases. The CDR3 coding sequence is TGCAGTGCCAAAGACGTGGACGGGGAGCTGTTTTTT. It codes for CSAKDVDGELFF.